These T cell receptor beta chains were read from a single sample in a study of OX40 agonist ivuxolimab in advanced cancers. Libraries were prepared by immunoSEQ multiplex PCR; TCRdb keeps only in-frame clonotypes and omits some of them. This sample carries some 42,000 clones, 82% of them seen once, and the ten largest clones take 20% to 25%. The sequencing used CD4+ or CD8+ T cells sorted from blood, collected in a trial of the OX40 agonist ivuxolimab. Receptors originate from an adult with an advanced solid tumor such as melanoma, head and neck, liver or kidney cancer. The CDR3 runs from the conserved cysteine through the conserved F or W. D genes are given only for firm matches. The size entry is marked missing in some rows and otherwise reads once, few, many or a size class.

V gene	clone size	J gene	D gene	CDR3 DNA	CDR3 protein
TRBV7-2	-	TRBJ1-2	-	TGTGCCAGCAGCTTAGGGCAGGCTCGGGGCTACACCTTC	CASSLGQARGYTF
TRBV4-3	-	TRBJ1-2	TRBD1	TGCGCCAGCACTAGGACCCCCAGGGGGGCAAATGGCTACACCTTC	CASTRTPRGANGYTF
TRBV25-1	-	TRBJ2-6	-	TGTGCCAGCAGTGTCAGAGAGAGCTCTGGGGCCAACGTCCTGACTTTC	CASSVRESSGANVLTF
TRBV4-1	-	TRBJ2-5	TRBD2	TGCGCCAGCAGCCAAGCGGGAGGTCACGAGACCCAGTACTTC	CASSQAGGHETQYF
TRBV5-4	-	TRBJ2-2	-	TGTGCCAGCAGCTTGGGTCGGATGAACACCGGGGAGCTGTTTTTT	CASSLGRMNTGELFF
TRBV10-3	-	TRBJ1-1	TRBD1	TGTGCCATCAGTGGGAACAGGGGATGGATGAACACTGAAGCTTTCTTT	CAISGNRGWMNTEAFF
TRBV4-1	-	TRBJ2-1	TRBD2	TGCGCCAGCGTGGCTAGCGGGGGCCACAATGAGCAGTTCTTC	CASVASGGHNEQFF
TRBV14	-	TRBJ2-5	-	TGTGCCAGCAGCCAGTTCGGGGCCCAGTACTTC	CASSQFGAQYF
TRBV10-3	-	TRBJ1-1	TRBD1	TGTGCCATCAGTGATACGACAGGGGGACGAGCTTTCTTT	CAISDTTGGRAFF
TRBV7-3	-	TRBJ2-3	TRBD2	TGTGCCAGCAGCCCCCAGACTAGCGGAACCACAGATACGCAGTATTTT	CASSPQTSGTTDTQYF
TRBV7-9	-	TRBJ2-7	TRBD2	TGTGCCAGCATCCCGGGGGGGACACCTCTCTACGAGCAGTACTTC	CASIPGGTPLYEQYF
TRBV2	once	TRBJ2-7	TRBD1	TGTGCCAGCAGTGCGGGACAGCTTTACTACGAGCAGTACTTC	CASSAGQLYYEQYF
TRBV15	-	TRBJ1-2	-	TGTGCCACCAGCAGAACGGGGCAAGGTGGCTACACCTTC	CATSRTGQGGYTF
TRBV6-5	-	TRBJ2-7	TRBD2	TGTGCCAGCAGTTCGGCGGCTGGTAGCGGGAGCTACGAGCAGTACTTC	CASSSAAGSGSYEQYF
TRBV4-3	-	TRBJ2-5	-	TGCGCCAGCAGCCAGGCTGTCGCTGGAGAGACCCAGTACTTC	CASSQAVAGETQYF
TRBV12-5	-	TRBJ2-3	TRBD1	TGTGCTAGTGGGGCCGGGACAGGGATCACAGATACGCAGTATTTT	CASGAGTGITDTQYF
TRBV28	-	TRBJ2-6	-	TGTGCCAGCATGGGATTAGACGGGGCGGCGGGGGCCAACGTCCTGACTTTC	CASMGLDGAAGANVLTF
TRBV7-2	-	TRBJ2-3	TRBD2	TGTGCCAGCAGCTTAGGCGGGGGGGCCCCTGCTAGCACAGATACGCAGTATTTT	CASSLGGGAPASTDTQYF
TRBV27	-	TRBJ1-5	-	TGTGCCAGCAGTTTAGGGCGGACGGGTAATCAGCCCCAGCATTTT	CASSLGRTGNQPQHF
TRBV4-3	-	TRBJ2-2	-	TGCGCCAGCAGCCAAGAAGGTTCAGGGCACACCGGGGAGCTGTTTTTT	CASSQEGSGHTGELFF
TRBV7-3	-	TRBJ2-7	-	TGTGCCAGCAGCCCCCAGAGCGGTAGCTCCTACGAGCAGTACTTC	CASSPQSGSSYEQYF
TRBV7-9	few	TRBJ1-2	TRBD1	TGTGCCAGCAGCTTAGGTCTCGGGACAGGTCGCTATGGCTACACCTTC	CASSLGLGTGRYGYTF
TRBV25-1	-	TRBJ2-7	-	TGTGCCAGCAGTGAATGGGAAGGCGGGGGCCCGACCTACGAGCAGTACTTC	CASSEWEGGGPTYEQYF